Here is one T cell receptor beta chain with its context. The data stem from a study of blood T cell repertoires in COVID-19. Study at large: There were acute and convalescent COVID-19 samples, and they came from the United States, Italy and Spain.

TCRdb's table, derived via immunoSEQ multiplex PCR, lists solely in-frame clones and lacks some. The table shows about 220,000 clones, with 70% to 90% occurring only once. The source material was peripheral blood. The origin of this receptor is a woman in her 70s with COVID-19, enrolled during active disease.

In DNA, the CDR3 is TGTGCCAGCAGCTCGCCCCCGGGGGGGAACACCGGGGAGCTGTTTTTT. It specifies CASSSPPGGNTGELFF. The V gene is TRBV5-4, the J gene TRBJ2-2, with TRBD2 matching over 7 bases. Germline assignment: CDR1 SGHNT and CDR2 YYREEE (reference sequence). J gave up 1 base and V 3 bases, and 6 bases lay outside the gene matches. The CDR3 is made up of 16 amino acids.